Following are 24 T cell receptor beta chains from one sample sequenced in a study of blood T cells in healthy people across ages. It was with a sample-barcoded 5' primer and a J-beta primer mix that a second PCR of roughly 7 to 12 cycles was run. TCRdb itself ran the 5' RACE reads through MiXCR, one entry per CDR3 protein. The sample contains nearly 800,000 distinct CDR3 sequences, 25% of which appear only once. This sample also appeared in a second study, on T cells of mothers and their children.

The sequenced sample consisted of blood. Receptor source: a boy between 5 and 17 years old in good health.

The chain couples TRBV28 to TRBJ2-4, with a tentative D call TRBD1 (6 bases). The CDR3 spans 12 residues. V was clipped by 11 bases and J by 1 base, with 9 bases between them. Germline values: CDR1 MDHEN, CDR2 SYDVKM. In DNA form, the CDR3 reads TGTGCCCATGGGGGCGCCAAAAACATTCAGTACTTC. It translates to CAHGGAKNIQYF.

This clonotype was found a few times. The chain couples TRBV12-3 or TRBV12-4 to TRBJ2-5; TRBD2 matches at 7 bases. J was trimmed by 3 bases and V by 1 base; bases with no gene match: 2. The CDR3 is 14 residues long. The CDR3: CASSLVGGEETQYF. The CDR3 DNA reads TGTGCCAGCAGTTTAGTTGGGGGGGAAGAGACCCAGTACTTC.

This rearrangement joins TRBV6-5 to TRBJ2-5; 7 nucleotides agree with TRBD2. The J segment lost 2 bases and the V segment lost 4 bases, leaving 7 bases of the junction unmatched. Germline-derived CDR1 and CDR2 are MNHEY and SVGAGI. This CDR3 has 15 residues. The CDR3 is CASSSAGLDQETQYF. The DNA for the CDR3 is TGTGCCAGCAGTTCTGCCGGACTAGATCAAGAGACCCAGTACTTC.

The chain links TRBV3-1 to TRBJ2-7; D is uncertain. This CDR3 has 14 amino acids. Per germline, CDR1 LGHDT and CDR2 YNNKEL (reference sequence). Deletions cut 4 bases from V and 2 bases from J, with 12 bases between. CDR3 bases: TGTGCCAGCAGCCCCCTTGACATGCCCTACGAGCAGTACTTC. Translated, it gives CASSPLDMPYEQYF.

The chain links TRBV2 to TRBJ2-7; D is perhaps TRBD1 (5 bases). CDR3 length equals 14 residues. V gave up 7 bases and J gave up 0 bases, with 13 bases separating them. Germline V gene data show CDR1 as SNHLY and CDR2 as FYNNEI. The CDR3 region is CASTVGDSSYEQYF. CDR3 nucleotides: TGTGCCAGCACCGTGGGCGACAGCTCCTACGAGCAGTACTTC. The complete variable domain, with remaining parts taken from reference TRBV2 and TRBJ2-7, reads EPEVTQTPSHQVTQMGQEVILRCVPISNHLYFYWYRQILGQKVEFLVSFYNNEISEKSEIFDDQFSVERPDGSNFTLKIRSTKLEDSAMYFCASTVGDSSYEQYFGPGTRLTVT.

The genes are TRBV5-5 and TRBJ1-2; TRBD1 agrees at 8 bases. There are 12 residues in the CDR3. Germline trimming cut 4 bases from V and 8 bases from J; bases unmatched to any gene: 4. The germline CDR1 and CDR2 sequences are SGHKS and YYEKEE (reference sequence). The CDR3 DNA sequence: TGTGCCAGCAGCGCAGGGGGCTGGGGCTACACCTTC. Translation: CASSAGGWGYTF.

V gene TRBV7-8 combines with J gene TRBJ1-6; tentatively, D is TRBD1 (6 bases). The CDR3 spans 15 residues. Trimming shortened V by 2 bases and J by 9 bases, and 14 bases separated the two germline ends. The V gene's germline CDR1 is SGHVS and CDR2 FQNEAQ. CDR3 residues: CASSLLGRGGSPLHF. In DNA, the CDR3 is TGTGCCAGCAGCTTATTAGGCAGGGGAGGTTCACCCCTCCACTTT.

This clonotype was seen only a few times. This CDR3 fails to terminate in the conserved phenylalanine or tryptophan, so it likely reflects a read error. It is unclear where the CDR3 begins or ends on the DNA, so no DNA is shown, and the CDR3 is as TCRdb lists it. The chain joins TRBV7-9 to TRBJ2-6; the table's D call TRBD2 went unverified against the DNA. From germline, CDR1 is SEHNR and CDR2 FQNEAQ (reference sequence). 10 amino acids form the CDR3, both terminal residues included. CDR3 sequence: CASSSAVDQI.

This clonotype came up a few times. The chain has TRBV12-3 or TRBV12-4 and TRBJ1-4; D unresolved. This CDR3 has 17 residues. Trimming cost V 2 bases and J 8 bases, with 21 bases left between them. This CDR3 is CASSLQPPRRSMEKLFF. CDR3 DNA: TGTGCCAGCAGTTTACAGCCCCCGCGCCGGTCTATGGAAAAACTGTTTTTT.

CDR3 DNA sequence: TGCAGCGTTGTTCTCGCGACAGGGGCCCACGAGCAGTACTTC. Residues: CSVVLATGAHEQYF. The chain combines TRBV29-1 with TRBJ2-7; 8 bases are shared with TRBD1. Germline loops: CDR1 SQVTM, CDR2 ANQGSEA. V lost 4 bases to trimming and J lost 5 bases; unmatched junction nucleotides: 10. The CDR3 length is 14 residues.

The rearrangement uses TRBV29-1 and TRBJ2-1, with D possibly being TRBD1 (6 bases). V lost 7 bases and J lost 5, with 24 bases in between. Germline assignment: CDR1 SQVTM and CDR2 ANQGSEA. CDR3 length: 16 amino acids. CDR3 residues: CSAPGTIRGFNNEQFF. The CDR3 nucleotides are TGCAGCGCTCCGGGGACGATAAGGGGGTTTAACAATGAGCAGTTCTTC.

The chain recombines TRBV6-2 or TRBV6-3 with TRBJ2-5, with 9 nucleotides matching TRBD1. The assigned J gene may be wrong: the sequence end matches TRBJ2-7 better. CDR3 length: 18 amino acids. Germline CDR1 reads MNHEY; CDR2 reads SVGEGT. The CDR3 sequence is CASRDLPGQGLSLREQYF. CDR3 bases: TGTGCCAGCAGAGACCTTCCGGGACAGGGTTTGAGTCTTCGCGAGCAGTACTTC.

This clonotype was recorded at least ten times. CDR3 sequence (DNA): TGTGCCAGTAGTATAGGGCTGAACGAGCAGTTCTTC. It yields the protein CASSIGLNEQFF. The J gene is TRBJ2-1, the V gene TRBV19, with unresolved D. The CDR3 contains 12 residues. V lost 1 base, J lost 10 bases, and 8 bases lay in between. CDR1 and CDR2 from the germline V gene are LNHDA and SQIVND (reference sequence). Based on the CDR3 plus reference TRBV19 and TRBJ2-1, the full variable domain is DGGITQSPKYLFRKEGQNVTLSCEQNLNHDAMYWYRQDPGQGLRLIYYSQIVNDFQKGDIAEGYSVSREKKESFPLTVTSAQKNPTAFYLCASSIGLNEQFFGPGTRLTVL.

The chain couples TRBV7-3 to TRBJ2-1; 12 bases align to TRBD2. The germline V gene encodes CDR1 SGHTA and CDR2 FQGTGA. There are 15 residues in the CDR3. The junction had 9 bases not matched to a gene; V was cut back by 5 bases and J by 10 bases. The CDR3 protein is CASSASGRALEEQFF. The CDR3, as DNA: TGTGCCAGCAGCGCTAGCGGGAGGGCCTTAGAGGAGCAGTTCTTC.

The chain has TRBV9 and TRBJ2-3; D is undetermined. Germline loops: CDR1 SGDLS, CDR2 YYNGEE. This CDR3 has 14 amino acids. Between the trimmed V and J ends, which lost 0 bases and 6 bases, there was a span of 11 bases. The CDR3 loop is CASSVDIGLDTQYF. Here the CDR3 DNA reads TGTGCCAGCAGCGTAGATATAGGCTTGGATACGCAGTATTTT. Drawing the rest from reference TRBV9 and TRBJ2-3, the complete variable domain is DSGVTQTPKHLITATGQRVTLRCSPRSGDLSVYWYQQSLDQGLQFLIQYYNGEERAKGNILERFSAQQFPDLHSELNLSSLELGDSALYFCASSVDIGLDTQYFGPGTRLTVL.

This clonotype was counted between two and nine times. J is TRBJ1-3 and V is TRBV6-6; no definite D call. In germline, CDR1 is MNHNY, CDR2 SVGAGI (reference sequence). The V end was cut by 2 bases, the J end by 2 bases, with 7 bases between. The CDR3 sequence is 14 residues long. The CDR3 sequence: CASSYVGAGNTIYF. The CDR3 bases are TGTGCCAGCAGTTACGTCGGCGCTGGAAACACCATATATTTT.

This chain joins TRBV5-1 and TRBJ2-5, with a possible D match to TRBD2 (6 bases). Matching the DNA end better, TRBJ2-1 makes the J call doubtful. Germline loops: CDR1 SGHRS, CDR2 YFSETQ. The CDR3 totals 15 residues. As DNA, the CDR3 is TGCGCCAGCAGCTTGGACGGGGGTCGGGGCAATGAGCAGTTCTTC. It is translated as CASSLDGGRGNEQFF.

This clonotype was seen repeatedly, ten times or more. The chain combines TRBV2 with TRBJ2-5; possibly TRBD2 for D (6 bases). The germline V gene has CDR1 SNHLY and CDR2 FYNNEI. Trimming took 6 bases from V and 0 from J, leaving 8 bases between them. This CDR3 has 13 amino acids. For the CDR3, the DNA is TGTGCCAGCAGCGGGGACTACCAAGAGACCCAGTACTTC. Translated, it gives CASSGDYQETQYF.

A few counts support this clonotype. The chain recombines TRBV15 with TRBJ2-2; unclear D gene. The CDR3 is 16 residues long. V was shortened by 3 bases and J by 4 bases, with 15 bases between the two germline ends. The V gene's germline CDR1 is LNHNV and CDR2 YYDKDF (reference sequence). The CDR3 loop reads CATSSPTLLTTGELFF. In DNA form, the CDR3 reads TGTGCCACCAGCAGTCCGACTTTGTTGACCACCGGGGAGCTGTTTTTT.

The V call is TRBV20-1, the J call TRBJ2-1; 10 bases fit TRBD1. The J call may be faulty, since TRBJ2-7 better matches the DNA end. Germline V gives CDR1 DFQATT, CDR2 SNEGSKA (reference sequence). This CDR3 comprises 14 residues. The CDR3 protein is CSARGQGAHGEQYF. Here the CDR3 DNA reads TGCAGTGCTAGAGGACAGGGGGCTCATGGCGAGCAGTACTTC.

The V call is TRBV20-1, the J call TRBJ2-1; the match to TRBD2 covers 10 bases. In germline, CDR1 is DFQATT, CDR2 SNEGSKA (reference sequence). V dropped 0 bases and J dropped 3; count of bases not matched to a gene: 14. CDR3 length: 19 residues. DNA of the CDR3: TGCAGTGCTAGAGACCCCAGCGGGGGGGCCTTAATTATCTACAATGAGCAGTTCTTC. Its protein product is CSARDPSGGALIIYNEQFF.

V and J are TRBV12-3 or TRBV12-4 and TRBJ1-1; TRBD1 might be the D (5 bases). The CDR3 extends over 16 amino acids. The V end lost 2 bases, the J end lost 2 bases, and 15 bases lay between the germline ends. CDR3 DNA sequence: TGTGCCAGCAGTTTATTTTGGACACCCGAAAACACTGAAGCTTTCTTT. Amino acids: CASSLFWTPENTEAFF.

The V gene is TRBV7-3, the J gene TRBJ2-1; D gene uncertain. The CDR3 is made up of 17 amino acids. Germline-derived CDR1 and CDR2 are SGHTA and FQGTGA. Trimming cost V 1 base and J 9 bases, with 22 bases left between them. This chain's CDR3 is CASSLRPAANGGREQFF. CDR3 DNA sequence: TGTGCCAGCAGCTTAAGGCCGGCGGCCAATGGTGGGCGTGAGCAGTTCTTC.

This clonotype was seen more than once but under ten times. The rearrangement links TRBV18 to TRBJ2-1, with D possibly being TRBD1 (6 bases). Germline CDR1 is KGHSH and CDR2 is LQKENI. Trimming removed 6 bases from V and 3 bases from J, with 15 bases in between. The CDR3 is made up of 15 amino acids. The CDR3 reads CASSTSGGSYNEQFF. CDR3 in DNA: TGTGCCAGCTCCACCTCTGGGGGCAGCTACAATGAGCAGTTCTTC.